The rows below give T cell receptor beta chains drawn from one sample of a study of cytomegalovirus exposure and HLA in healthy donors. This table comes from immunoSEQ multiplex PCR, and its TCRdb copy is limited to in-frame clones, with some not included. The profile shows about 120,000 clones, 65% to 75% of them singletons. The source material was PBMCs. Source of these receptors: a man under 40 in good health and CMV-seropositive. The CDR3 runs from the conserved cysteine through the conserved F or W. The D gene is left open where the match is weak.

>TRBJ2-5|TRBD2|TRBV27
CASSLSGLGRTQYF
TGTGCCAGCAGTTTATCGGGACTAGGGAGGACCCAGTACTTC
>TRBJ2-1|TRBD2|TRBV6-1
CASSVTSGGAAEQFF
TGTGCCAGCAGTGTGACTAGCGGGGGGGCCGCGGAGCAGTTCTTC
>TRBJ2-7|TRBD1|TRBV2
CASSSETGVGYEQYF
TGTGCCAGCAGTTCCGAGACAGGGGTAGGCTACGAGCAGTACTTC
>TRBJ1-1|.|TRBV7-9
CASSFLNTEAFF
TGTGCCAGCAGCTTTCTTAACACTGAAGCTTTCTTT
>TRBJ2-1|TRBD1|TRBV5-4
CASSLSGGSGHEQFF
TGTGCCAGCAGCTTGTCAGGGGGTTCCGGGCATGAGCAGTTCTTC
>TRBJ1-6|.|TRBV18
CASSPQKAAGSPLHF
TGTGCCAGCTCACCACAGAAGGCCGCGGGTTCACCCCTCCACTTT
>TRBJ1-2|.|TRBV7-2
CASSLGGGIASYTF
TGTGCCAGCAGCTTAGGTGGAGGGATAGCGAGCTACACCTTC
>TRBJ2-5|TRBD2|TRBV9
CASSGGGQETQYF
TGTGCCAGCAGCGGCGGGGGGCAAGAGACCCAGTACTTC
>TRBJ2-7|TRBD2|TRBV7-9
CASSRTSGGPPYEQYF
TGTGCCAGCAGCAGGACGAGCGGGGGGCCTCCCTACGAGCAGTACTTC
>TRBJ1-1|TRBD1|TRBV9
CASSAGKGQGNTEAFF
TGTGCCAGCAGCGCTGGGAAGGGACAGGGAAACACTGAAGCTTTCTTT
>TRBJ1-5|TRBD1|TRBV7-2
CASSLQGALSNQPQHF
TGTGCCAGCAGCCTCCAGGGGGCTCTTAGCAATCAGCCCCAGCATTTT
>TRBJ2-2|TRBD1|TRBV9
CASSPPGTGTVGELFF
TGTGCCAGCAGTCCCCCCGGGACAGGGACGGTCGGGGAGCTGTTTTTT
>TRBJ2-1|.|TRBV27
CASSLVAAGVHNEQFF
TGTGCCAGCAGTTTAGTAGCAGCAGGGGTGCACAATGAGCAGTTCTTC
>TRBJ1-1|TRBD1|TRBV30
CARRPGGFFDTEAFF
TGTGCCAGACGCCCAGGGGGCTTCTTTGACACTGAAGCTTTCTTT
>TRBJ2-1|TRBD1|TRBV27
CASSFLAQGAVDEQFF
TGTGCCAGCAGTTTTTTAGCCCAGGGGGCAGTTGATGAGCAGTTCTTC